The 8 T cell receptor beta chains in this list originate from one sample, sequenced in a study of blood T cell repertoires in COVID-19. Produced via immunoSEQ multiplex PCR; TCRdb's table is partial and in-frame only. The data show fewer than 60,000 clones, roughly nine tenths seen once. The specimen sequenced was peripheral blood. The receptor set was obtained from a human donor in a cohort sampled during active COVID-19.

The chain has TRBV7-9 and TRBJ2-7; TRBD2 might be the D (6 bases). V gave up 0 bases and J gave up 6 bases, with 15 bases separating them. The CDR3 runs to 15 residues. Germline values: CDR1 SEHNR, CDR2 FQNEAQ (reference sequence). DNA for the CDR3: TGTGCCAGCAGCTTAGCGACCAACGCCGGGGGCGAGCAGTACTTC. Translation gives CASSLATNAGGEQYF. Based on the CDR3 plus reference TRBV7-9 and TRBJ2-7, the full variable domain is DTGVSQNPRHKITKRGQNVTFRCDPISEHNRLYWYRQTLGQGPEFLTYFQNEAQLEKSRLLSDRFSAERPKGSFSTLEIQRTEQGDSAMYLCASSLATNAGGEQYFGPGTRLTVT.

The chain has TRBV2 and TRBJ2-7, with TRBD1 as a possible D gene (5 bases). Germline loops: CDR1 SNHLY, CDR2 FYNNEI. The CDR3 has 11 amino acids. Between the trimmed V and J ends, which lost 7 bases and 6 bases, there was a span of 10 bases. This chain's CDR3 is CASTRVGEQYV. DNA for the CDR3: TGTGCCAGCACCAGGGTGGGCGAGCAGTACGTC.

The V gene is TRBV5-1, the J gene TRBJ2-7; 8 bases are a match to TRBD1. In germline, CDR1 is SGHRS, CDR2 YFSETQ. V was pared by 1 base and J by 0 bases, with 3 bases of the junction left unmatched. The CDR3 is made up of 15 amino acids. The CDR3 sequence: CASSLKQGASYEQYF. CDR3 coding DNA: TGCGCCAGCAGCTTGAAGCAGGGGGCCTCCTACGAGCAGTACTTC.

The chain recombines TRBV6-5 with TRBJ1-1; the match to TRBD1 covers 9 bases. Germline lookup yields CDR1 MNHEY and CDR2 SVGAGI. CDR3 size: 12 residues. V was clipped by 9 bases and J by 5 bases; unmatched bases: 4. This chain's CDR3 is CASTGGGTEAFF. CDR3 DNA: TGTGCCAGTACAGGGGGCGGAACTGAAGCTTTCTTT.

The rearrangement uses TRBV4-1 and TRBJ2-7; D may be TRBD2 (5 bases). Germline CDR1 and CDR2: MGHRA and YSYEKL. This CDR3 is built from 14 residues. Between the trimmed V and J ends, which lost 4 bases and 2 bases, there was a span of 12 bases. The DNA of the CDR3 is TGCGCCAGCAGCCTTCGAGCGGAAACCTACGAGCAGTACTTC. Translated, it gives CASSLRAETYEQYF.

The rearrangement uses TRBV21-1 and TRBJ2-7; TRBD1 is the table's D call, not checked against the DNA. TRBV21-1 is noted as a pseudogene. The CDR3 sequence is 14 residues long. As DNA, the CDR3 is TGTGCCAGCAGCAGCCGGGACAGGGGTTTCGAGCAGTACGTC. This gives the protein CASSSRDRGFEQYV.

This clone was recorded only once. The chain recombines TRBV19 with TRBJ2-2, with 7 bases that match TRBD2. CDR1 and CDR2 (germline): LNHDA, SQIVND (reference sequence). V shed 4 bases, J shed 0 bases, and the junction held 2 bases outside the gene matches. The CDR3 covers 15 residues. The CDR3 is CASSSSGPNTGELFF. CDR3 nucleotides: TGTGCCAGTAGTAGTAGCGGGCCGAACACCGGGGAGCTGTTTTTT.

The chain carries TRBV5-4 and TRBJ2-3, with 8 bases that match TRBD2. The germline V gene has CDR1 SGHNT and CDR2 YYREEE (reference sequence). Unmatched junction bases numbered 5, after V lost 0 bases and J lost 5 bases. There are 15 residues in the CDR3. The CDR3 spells CASSLGSGTKDTQYF. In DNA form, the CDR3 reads TGTGCCAGCAGCTTGGGTAGCGGGACCAAAGATACGCAGTATTTT.